This paragraph reports one TCR beta chain. Blood CD8+ and CD4+ T cells underwent high-throughput TCR beta sequencing. FACS was used to enrich TEMRA cells, whereas the CD8+ and CD4+ T cells were obtained by negative isolation. Random hexamers were used to reverse transcribe the RNA input (roughly 0.5 to 1 ug). Each CDR3 protein gets one entry after TCRdb re-called the immunoSEQ multiplex PCR reads with MiXCR. The repertoire has about 130,000 distinct CDR3 sequences, about 90% of them found once; the top ten carry around 0.24%. The source of the sample is a study of CD8 T cells in Susac syndrome. Sequencing was done on a sample of CD8+ T cells from PBMCs. This clonotype was sampled from a human donor with multiple sclerosis.

The DNA for the CDR3 is TGTGCCTGGATTGGGGGGGATGTATCCTACAATGAGCAGTTCTTC. It translates to CAWIGGDVSYNEQFF. The V and J genes are TRBV30 and TRBJ2-1; 7 positions agree with TRBD2. Germline loops: CDR1 GTSNPN, CDR2 SVGIG (reference sequence). This CDR3 contains 15 residues. Trimming took 4 bases from V and 1 from J; bases not matched to a gene: 7. Full variable domain (outside the CDR3, taken from reference TRBV30 and TRBJ2-1): SQTIHQWPATLVQPVGSPLSLECTVEGTSNPNLYWYRQAAGRGLQLLFYSVGIGQISSEVPQNLSASRPQDRQFILSSKKLLLSDSGFYLCAWIGGDVSYNEQFFGPGTRLTVL.